The clone carrying this T cell receptor (beta chain) came up once. Its antigen is not known. The sample comes from a study of T cell clones after liver transplantation. Study results and limitations: A larger donor-reactive than third-party decline suggested partial antigen-specific deletion.

The germline V gene has CDR1 MNHNS and CDR2 SASEGT. The ends were cut back, 10 bases at V and 5 bases at J, with 23 bases in the middle. The CDR3 runs to 15 residues. Sequenced by immunoSEQ multiplex PCR; TCRdb stores in-frame clones only, minus some. This table holds approximately 50,000 clones, over 55% found once. The specimen comprised CD4+ T cells from blood, sampled around 4.5 years after liver transplant. This sequence joins TRBV6-1 and TRBJ2-5, with a possible D match to TRBD2 (6 bases). The TCR comes from a human patient who received a liver transplant. Some T cells may trace back to the graft donor. CDR3 sequence: CATVKGPGALETQYF. The DNA for the CDR3 is TGTGCCACCGTAAAAGGACCGGGAGCCTTGGAGACCCAGTACTTC.